What follows are 22 T cell receptor beta chains derived from one specimen sequenced in a study of a mutant IDH1 vaccine in newly diagnosed glioma. The time point here: week 5, during vaccination. Each dose delivered 300 ug of mutant IDH1 20-mer peptide subcutaneously with imiquimod. Their antigens remain unidentified. TCRdb's copy holds only in-frame clones and misses some; the assay was immunoSEQ multiplex PCR. The sample comprises 23,000 or so clones, about 77% of which are singletons, and roughly a tenth rests with the top ten. The sample here was PBMCs, taken from a glioma patient whose treatment included an IDH1 peptide vaccine. The receptors originated from a man aged 35 to 55 with glioma.

This chain links TRBV19 with TRBJ1-1, with 8 nucleotides matching TRBD1. This CDR3 is 13 amino acids long. J lost 4 bases, V lost 4 bases, and 2 bases had no gene match. Germline V lookup: CDR1 LNHDA, CDR2 SQIVND (reference sequence). CDR3 protein: CASSNTGGTEAFF. The DNA for the CDR3 is TGTGCCAGTAGTAATACAGGGGGCACTGAAGCTTTCTTT.

The chain uses TRBV6-5 and TRBJ2-3; weak D call: TRBD1 (5 bases). The germline V and J ends were trimmed by 4 bases and 0 bases, with 11 bases remaining between them. The CDR3 totals 15 residues. Germline loops: CDR1 MNHEY, CDR2 SVGAGI. The CDR3 DNA follows: TGTGCCAGCAGTTCAGCAGGGTTCAGCACAGATACGCAGTATTTT. As protein: CASSSAGFSTDTQYF.

This clone appeared a few times. The rearrangement uses TRBV4-1 and TRBJ2-5; D is tentatively TRBD1 or TRBD2 (5 bases each). CDR1 is MGHRA, CDR2 YSYEKL, per germline. The CDR3 runs to 14 residues. Trimming stripped 6 bases from V and 2 bases from J, with 13 bases between. The CDR3 bases are TGCGCCAGCAGTCTAACAGAGGGGCAAGAGACCCAGTACTTC. Residues: CASSLTEGQETQYF.

The rearrangement joins TRBV19 to TRBJ2-5; D may be TRBD2 (5 bases). V lost 4 bases and J lost 4, with 7 bases in between. This CDR3 is built from 12 residues. Germline V gene lookup returns CDR1 LNHDA and CDR2 SQIVND (reference sequence). This CDR3 is CASSKAGETQYF. CDR3 bases: TGTGCCAGTAGTAAGGCGGGAGAGACCCAGTACTTC.

The chain links TRBV9 to TRBJ2-1; TRBD1 matches 7 bases. This CDR3 region has 15 residues. Germline values: CDR1 SGDLS, CDR2 YYNGEE. V gave up 4 bases and J gave up 4 bases; unmatched junction bases: 8. The CDR3 sequence is CASSPWDSFYNEQFF. The CDR3 nucleotides read TGTGCCAGCAGCCCCTGGGACAGCTTTTACAATGAGCAGTTCTTC.

V usage is TRBV7-9 and J usage is TRBJ2-1; D call uncertain. The CDR3 is 14 residues long. Germline V CDR1 and CDR2: SEHNR, FQNEAQ (reference sequence). Trimming took off 5 bases at V and 0 bases at J, with 8 bases between the two ends. Here the CDR3 reads CASSTQSSYNEQFF. Here the CDR3 DNA reads TGTGCCAGCAGCACCCAAAGCTCCTACAATGAGCAGTTCTTC.

The chain carries TRBV19 and TRBJ2-4, with 7 bases fitting TRBD2. The germline CDR1 and CDR2 sequences are LNHDA and SQIVND (reference sequence). J was trimmed by 4 bases and V by 4 bases; bases with no gene match: 1. The CDR3 extends over 13 amino acids. In DNA, the CDR3 is TGTGCCAGTAGTACTAGCGGAAAAAACATTCAGTACTTC. This codes for CASSTSGKNIQYF.

V usage is TRBV9 and J usage is TRBJ2-1, with D hard to call. The length of the CDR3 is 13 residues. V lost 0 bases and J 6 bases, leaving 7 bases between the germline ends. Germline loops: CDR1 SGDLS, CDR2 YYNGEE. CDR3 nucleotides: TGTGCCAGCAGCGTAGGCCCAGGCAATGAGCAGTTCTTC. Encoded protein: CASSVGPGNEQFF.

The genes are TRBV19 and TRBJ2-5; D is perhaps TRBD2 (6 bases). The CDR3 loop spans 16 amino acids. CDR1 LNHDA and CDR2 SQIVND come from the germline V gene (reference sequence). With 3 bases removed from V and 4 bases from J, the gap between germline ends came to 18 bases. In DNA form, the CDR3 reads TGTGCCAGTAGTATTGATTACGGGAGAGATGGAGAGACCCAGTACTTC. It codes for CASSIDYGRDGETQYF.

Only a few counts were recorded for this clone. V is TRBV14 and J is TRBJ2-3; 8 bases match TRBD2. The CDR3 totals 16 residues. V was pared by 3 bases and J by 0 bases, with 5 bases of the junction left unmatched. CDR1 is SGHDN, CDR2 FVKESK, per germline. CDR3 residues: CASSQLERGSTDTQYF. CDR3 nucleotide sequence: TGTGCCAGCAGCCAGCTAGAGCGGGGGAGCACAGATACGCAGTATTTT.

The V and J genes are TRBV27 and TRBJ2-2, with D perhaps TRBD1 or TRBD2 (5 bases each). CDR1 is MNHEY, CDR2 SMNVEV, per germline (reference sequence). The CDR3 runs to 14 residues. V was trimmed by 2 bases and J by 6 bases, leaving 10 bases between them. The CDR3 nucleotides read TGTGCCAGCAGTTTACTGGGGGTCTCCGGGGAGCTGTTTTTT. Its translation is CASSLLGVSGELFF.

This clone was recorded a few times. The V and J genes are TRBV4-1 and TRBJ1-1; perhaps TRBD1 as D (6 bases). V was cut by 6 bases and J by 3 bases, with 14 bases left in between. Germline assignment: CDR1 MGHRA and CDR2 YSYEKL. There are 14 residues in the CDR3. The CDR3 loop is CASRQTGGYTEAFF. CDR3 DNA: TGCGCCAGCAGGCAGACAGGAGGGTACACTGAAGCTTTCTTT.

This clone has just one count. The chain employs TRBV27 and TRBJ1-1; perhaps TRBD1 as D (5 bases). The CDR3 consists of 14 residues. From germline, CDR1 is MNHEY and CDR2 SMNVEV (reference sequence). The ends were cut back, 6 bases at V and 2 bases at J, with 13 bases in the middle. The CDR3 coding sequence is TGTGCCAGCAGGGCGGGGGGGACCAACACTGAAGCTTTCTTT. Its protein product is CASRAGGTNTEAFF.

The rearrangement joins TRBV6-5 to TRBJ1-2; TRBD1 matches 10 bases. V trimming: 6 bases; J trimming: 3 bases; junction bases outside the gene matches: 7. The V gene's germline CDR1 is MNHEY and CDR2 SVGAGI. This CDR3 has 15 residues. CDR3 sequence: CASRFDRGQDYGYTF. The DNA for the CDR3 is TGTGCCAGCAGATTCGACAGGGGGCAGGACTATGGCTACACCTTC.

The chain uses TRBV10-1 and TRBJ2-7; TRBD1 or TRBD2 may be the D gene (5 bases each). The germline CDR1 and CDR2 sequences are WNHNN and SYGVQD (reference sequence). The CDR3 length is 13 residues. Trimming pared 11 bases from V and 2 bases from J, leaving 16 bases between. In DNA, the CDR3 is TGCGCCCGCTGCCTCAGGGACCCCTACGAGCAGTACGTC. This codes for CARCLRDPYEQYV.

The V call is TRBV7-2, the J call TRBJ2-1; TRBD1 matches at 12 bases. The germline V gene has CDR1 SGHTA and CDR2 FQGNSA. This CDR3 is built from 15 residues. Trimming removed 6 bases from V and 9 bases from J; junction bases left unmatched: 9. CDR3 coding DNA: TGTGCCAGCAGGCGAGGGGACAGGGGGCGTGGTGAGCAGTTCTTC. Protein sequence: CASRRGDRGRGEQFF.

This clone has a single count. V is TRBV6-1 and J is TRBJ2-1; no reliable D call. Germline loops: CDR1 MNHNS, CDR2 SASEGT. CDR3 length: 12 amino acids. Between the trimmed V and J ends, which lost 6 bases and 9 bases, there was a span of 12 bases. The CDR3 is CASSDLIAEQFF. The CDR3 DNA is TGTGCCAGCAGCGATTTAATTGCTGAGCAGTTCTTC.

This CDR3 is CASSIGLDSYEQYF. The CDR3 nucleotides read TGTGCCAGCAGTATCGGACTAGACTCCTACGAGCAGTACTTC. The V gene is TRBV27, the J gene TRBJ2-7, with TRBD2 matching 7 bases. Germline V gene lookup returns CDR1 MNHEY and CDR2 SMNVEV (reference sequence). V was pared by 5 bases and J by 0 bases, with 4 bases of the junction left unmatched. The CDR3 is made up of 14 amino acids.

V usage is TRBV18 and J usage is TRBJ2-4, with a possible D match to TRBD1 (6 bases). Deletions cut 2 bases from V and 1 base from J, with 12 bases between. The CDR3 covers 16 residues. The germline V gene encodes CDR1 KGHSH and CDR2 LQKENI. As DNA, the CDR3 is TGTGCCAGCTCACCAGACAGGATCGGGGCCAAAAACATTCAGTACTTC. This sequence encodes CASSPDRIGAKNIQYF.

The rearrangement links TRBV30 to TRBJ1-1; 8 bases are shared with TRBD1. The CDR3 has 13 residues. After removal of 3 bases from V and 6 bases from J, the junction contained 6 bases not matched to a gene. CDR1 is GTSNPN and CDR2 is SVGIG in the germline V gene (reference sequence). This CDR3 reads CAWRTRGLAEAFF. The CDR3 DNA is TGTGCCTGGAGAACCAGGGGGCTAGCTGAAGCTTTCTTT. The variable domain in full, completed from reference TRBV30 and TRBJ1-1, reads SQTIHQWPATLVQPVGSPLSLECTVEGTSNPNLYWYRQAAGRGLQLLFYSVGIGQISSEVPQNLSASRPQDRQFILSSKKLLLSDSGFYLCAWRTRGLAEAFFGQGTRLTVV.

The V call is TRBV6-1, the J call TRBJ2-5; 7 bases align to TRBD2. CDR1 and CDR2 from the germline V gene are MNHNS and SASEGT. The trim removed 0 bases at V and 2 bases at J, leaving 6 bases unmatched. CDR3 length: 16 residues. The CDR3 region is CASSEATGGGQETQYF. The CDR3 DNA follows: TGTGCCAGCAGTGAAGCGACGGGAGGCGGACAAGAGACCCAGTACTTC.

There are a few counts of this clone. V and J are TRBV9 and TRBJ2-2, with 10 bases lining up with TRBD2. The CDR3 has 17 residues. CDR1 is SGDLS and CDR2 is YYNGEE in the germline V gene. Unmatched junction bases numbered 4, after V lost 0 bases and J lost 2 bases. The CDR3 nucleotides are TGTGCCAGCAGCGTAGATCCTAGCGGGAGCAACACCGGGGAGCTGTTTTTT. It translates to CASSVDPSGSNTGELFF.